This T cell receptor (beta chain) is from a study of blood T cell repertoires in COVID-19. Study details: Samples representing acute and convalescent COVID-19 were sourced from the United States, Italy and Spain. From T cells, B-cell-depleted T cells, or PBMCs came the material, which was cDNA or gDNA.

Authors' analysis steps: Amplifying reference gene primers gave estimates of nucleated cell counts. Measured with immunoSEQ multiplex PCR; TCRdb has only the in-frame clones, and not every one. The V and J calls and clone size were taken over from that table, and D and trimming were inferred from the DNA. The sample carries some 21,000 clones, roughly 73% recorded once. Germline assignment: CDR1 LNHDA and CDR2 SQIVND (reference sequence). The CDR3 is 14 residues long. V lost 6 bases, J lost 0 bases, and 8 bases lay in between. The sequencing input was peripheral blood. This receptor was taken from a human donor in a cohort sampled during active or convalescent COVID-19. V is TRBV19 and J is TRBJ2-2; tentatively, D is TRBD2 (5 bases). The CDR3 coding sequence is TGTGCCAGTAGGCTAGCCGCGAACACCGGGGAGCTGTTTTTT. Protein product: CASRLAANTGELFF. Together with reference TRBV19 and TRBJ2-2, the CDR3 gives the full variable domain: DGGITQSPKYLFRKEGQNVTLSCEQNLNHDAMYWYRQDPGQGLRLIYYSQIVNDFQKGDIAEGYSVSREKKESFPLTVTSAQKNPTAFYLCASRLAANTGELFFGEGSRLTVL.